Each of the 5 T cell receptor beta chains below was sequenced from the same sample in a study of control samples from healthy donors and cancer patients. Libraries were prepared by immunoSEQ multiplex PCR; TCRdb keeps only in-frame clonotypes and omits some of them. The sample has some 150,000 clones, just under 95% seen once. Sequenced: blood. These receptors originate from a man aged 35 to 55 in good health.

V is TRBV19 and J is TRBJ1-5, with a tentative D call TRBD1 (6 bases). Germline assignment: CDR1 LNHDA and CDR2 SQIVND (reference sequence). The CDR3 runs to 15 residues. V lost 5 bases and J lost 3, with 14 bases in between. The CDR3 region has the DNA TGTGCCAGTAGTCAAATCACAGGGTACAATCAGCCCCAGCATTTT. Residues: CASSQITGYNQPQHF.

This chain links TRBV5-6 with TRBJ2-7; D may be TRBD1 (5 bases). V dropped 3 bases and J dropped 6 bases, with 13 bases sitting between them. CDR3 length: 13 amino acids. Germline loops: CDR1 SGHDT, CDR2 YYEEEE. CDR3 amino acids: CASSSLDRIEQYF. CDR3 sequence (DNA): TGTGCCAGCAGCTCCTTAGACAGAATCGAGCAGTACTTC.

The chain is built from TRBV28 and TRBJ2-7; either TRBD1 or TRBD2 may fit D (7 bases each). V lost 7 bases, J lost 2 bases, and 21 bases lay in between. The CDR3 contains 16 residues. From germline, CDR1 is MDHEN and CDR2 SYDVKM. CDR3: CASTPGGTATPYEQYF. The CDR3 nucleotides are TGTGCCAGCACCCCCGGGGGGACAGCTACCCCCTACGAGCAGTACTTC.

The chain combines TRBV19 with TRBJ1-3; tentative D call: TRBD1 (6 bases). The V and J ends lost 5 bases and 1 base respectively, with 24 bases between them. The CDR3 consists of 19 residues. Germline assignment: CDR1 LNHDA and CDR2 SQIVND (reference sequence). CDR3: CASSPLLWGASSSGNTIYF. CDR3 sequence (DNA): TGTGCCAGTAGTCCCCTGTTATGGGGGGCTTCTTCGTCTGGAAACACCATATATTTT.

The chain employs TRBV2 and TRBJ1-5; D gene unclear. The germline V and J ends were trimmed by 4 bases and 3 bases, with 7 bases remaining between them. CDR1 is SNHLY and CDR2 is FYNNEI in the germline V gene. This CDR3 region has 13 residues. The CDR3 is CASSVVTNQPQHF. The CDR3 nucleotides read TGTGCCAGCAGTGTCGTTACCAATCAGCCCCAGCATTTT. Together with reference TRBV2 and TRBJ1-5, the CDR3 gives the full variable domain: EPEVTQTPSHQVTQMGQEVILRCVPISNHLYFYWYRQILGQKVEFLVSFYNNEISEKSEIFDDQFSVERPDGSNFTLKIRSTKLEDSAMYFCASSVVTNQPQHFGDGTRLSIL.